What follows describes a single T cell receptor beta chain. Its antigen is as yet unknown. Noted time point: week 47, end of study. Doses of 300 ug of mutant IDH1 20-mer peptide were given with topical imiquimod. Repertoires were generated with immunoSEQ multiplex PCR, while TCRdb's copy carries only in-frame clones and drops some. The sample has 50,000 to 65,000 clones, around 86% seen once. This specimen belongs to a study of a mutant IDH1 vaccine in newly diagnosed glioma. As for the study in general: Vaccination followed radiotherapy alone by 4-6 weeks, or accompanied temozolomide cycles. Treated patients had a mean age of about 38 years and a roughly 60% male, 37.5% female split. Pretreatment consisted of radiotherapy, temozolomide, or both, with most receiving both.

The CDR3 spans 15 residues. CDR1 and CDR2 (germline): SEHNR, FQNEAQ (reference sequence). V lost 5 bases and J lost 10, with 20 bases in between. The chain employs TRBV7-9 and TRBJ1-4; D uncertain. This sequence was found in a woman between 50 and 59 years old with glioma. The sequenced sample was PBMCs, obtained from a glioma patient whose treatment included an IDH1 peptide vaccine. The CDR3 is CASSPTSRTHRKLFF. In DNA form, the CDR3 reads TGTGCCAGCAGCCCGACTAGTCGGACCCATCGAAAACTGTTTTTT. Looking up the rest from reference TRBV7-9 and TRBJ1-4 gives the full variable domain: DTGVSQNPRHKITKRGQNVTFRCDPISEHNRLYWYRQTLGQGPEFLTYFQNEAQLEKSRLLSDRFSAERPKGSFSTLEIQRTEQGDSAMYLCASSPTSRTHRKLFFGSGTQLSVL.